The present entry profiles one TCR beta chain with its context. The germline V gene has CDR1 DFQATT and CDR2 SNEGSKA (reference sequence). V lost 3 bases and J lost 0, with 15 bases in between. CDR3 length equals 15 residues. TCRdb re-derived calls from the RT-PCR reads in MiXCR, one entry per CDR3 protein. This table has some 550,000 distinct CDR3 sequences, under 30% appearing once. The source of the sample is a study of response to subunit inactivated influenza vaccine. These data were likewise used in another study, on T cells expressing NK-cell markers. That source notes: Libraries used 5'RACE template switching adding universal primer site and UMIs. Also leading the CD3+CD56-NKG2C+ fraction in a handful of donors were these clonotypes.

This clonotype was obtained from a man aged 50 to 60 who received an inactivated influenza vaccine. This chain joins TRBV20-1 and TRBJ2-7; D remains ambiguous. The input for sequencing was CD4+ T cells sorted from PBMCs, taken 12 days after vaccination. CDR3 sequence reads: CSASFFGGNSYEQYF. CDR3 nucleotide sequence: TGCAGTGCTAGCTTTTTCGGCGGCAACTCCTACGAGCAGTACTTC.